The sequence of this TCR beta chain was determined in a study of shared T cell receptors in the human thymus (dated by TCRdb to 2020 to 2023). Regarding the study in general: The study investigated the way shared, self-reactive T-cell receptor alpha chains are produced in the human thymus.

Library construction relied on the immunoSEQ multiplex PCR assay. What TCRdb holds here is the immuneACCESS table cut down to in-frame rearrangements. Part of the clones is not present; checked against another copy, under half of the missing clones reflect an unresolved V gene, and the others are unexplained. This sample gives over 350,000 clones in total; roughly 94% of them show up just once. Of the sample, around 0.019% falls within the top ten clones. V loses 4 bases, J loses 0 bases, and the germline ends lie 14 bases apart. The CDR3 contains 16 residues, cysteine and phenylalanine counted. Solely the CDR3 DNA is kept, with 48 bases framed from the first base. Per the germline V gene, MNHNS is the CDR1 and SASEGT is the CDR2. With regard to this clone: Which antigen it targets is not known. No base-level quality is on record; no much larger clone is a single base apart.

The chain is made from TRBV6-1 and TRBJ2-3; tentative D gene TRBD2, with 6 bases matching. This TCR came from a human donor. Sequencing was carried out using thymocytes. CDR3 sequence: CASSGEAGTSTDTQYF. The nucleotide sequence is TGTGCCAGCAGTGGGGAAGCGGGCACTAGCACAGATACGCAGTATTTT.